The 13 T cell receptor beta chains in this list originate from one sample, sequenced in a study of blood T cell repertoires in COVID-19. TCRdb's copy holds only in-frame clones and misses some; the assay was immunoSEQ multiplex PCR. This table holds 470,000 or so clones, 80% to 90% found once. The sequenced material came from peripheral blood. These receptors all stem from a human donor in a cohort sampled during active COVID-19.

The chain combines TRBV27 with TRBJ1-5, with TRBD1 as a possible D gene (5 bases). Germline loops: CDR1 MNHEY, CDR2 SMNVEV (reference sequence). Trimming left V 6 bases short and J 6 bases short, with 15 bases between. There are 14 residues in the CDR3. The CDR3 DNA reads TGTGCCAGCAGCCCTGCAGGGAGGGGTCAGCCCCAGCATTTT. Translating it yields CASSPAGRGQPQHF.

This chain uses TRBV5-1 with TRBJ2-7, with D perhaps matching TRBD1 (5 bases). Germline V gene sequence: CDR1 SGHRS, CDR2 YFSETQ. The CDR3 is 13 amino acids. Trimming took 4 bases from V and 4 from J, leaving 12 bases between them. CDR3 bases: TGCGCCAGCAGCCAGGACACCGATTACGAGCAGTACTTC. Its translation: CASSQDTDYEQYF.

The chain recombines TRBV28 with TRBJ2-5; perhaps TRBD2 as D (5 bases). The CDR3 has 16 residues. Trimming removed 3 bases from V and 1 base from J, with 15 bases in between. CDR1 MDHEN and CDR2 SYDVKM come from the germline V gene. CDR3 nucleotides: TGTGCCAGCAGTTTTCGTTTCGGGATAGTCCAAGAGACCCAGTACTTC. This codes for CASSFRFGIVQETQYF.

This chain joins TRBV28 and TRBJ1-4; D unresolved. The V end lost 5 bases, the J end lost 8 bases, and 15 bases lay between the germline ends. The CDR3 is 14 residues long. CDR1 MDHEN and CDR2 SYDVKM come from the germline V gene. CDR3: CASSPTRSWEKLFF. The CDR3 DNA is TGTGCCAGCAGTCCCACGAGATCTTGGGAAAAACTGTTTTTT.

The chain links TRBV5-1 to TRBJ2-5; 13 bases are a match to TRBD2. J gave up 5 bases and V 4 bases, and 5 bases lay outside the gene matches. CDR3 length: 15 amino acids. Looked up from germline, CDR1 is SGHRS and CDR2 is YFSETQ. The CDR3 loop is CASSNGLAGAETQYF. The CDR3, as DNA: TGCGCCAGCAGCAACGGACTAGCGGGAGCGGAGACCCAGTACTTC.

V and J are TRBV6-5 and TRBJ1-2, with D perhaps TRBD1 (6 bases). Germline CDR1 and CDR2: MNHEY and SVGAGI. The V end was cut by 5 bases, the J end by 5 bases, with 9 bases between. The CDR3 contains 12 residues. CDR3 nucleotides: TGTGCCAGCAGTCAACAGGGTTATGGCTACACCTTC. It translates to CASSQQGYGYTF.

The gene calls are TRBV18 and TRBJ2-7, with D possibly matching TRBD2 (6 bases). The V end was cut by 3 bases, the J end by 6 bases, with 15 bases between. Germline V gene lookup returns CDR1 KGHSH and CDR2 LQKENI. The CDR3 has 14 amino acids. CDR3 sequence (DNA): TGTGCCAGCTCACCGGGACCTCCGGAGGGCGAGCAGTACTTC. The encoded protein is CASSPGPPEGEQYF.

The rearrangement uses TRBV5-5 and TRBJ2-2; no clear D. Trimming took off 2 bases at V and 1 base at J, with 12 bases between the two ends. Germline assignment: CDR1 SGHKS and CDR2 YYEKEE (reference sequence). The CDR3 covers 16 residues. The CDR3 coding sequence is TGTGCCAGCAGCTTCCAACTGTACGGGAACACCGGGGAGCTGTTTTTT. Translation: CASSFQLYGNTGELFF.

V gene TRBV28 combines with J gene TRBJ1-1, with 7 bases matching TRBD1. V shed 6 bases, J shed 1 base, and the junction held 8 bases outside the gene matches. Germline V gene lookup returns CDR1 MDHEN and CDR2 SYDVKM. The CDR3 is 15 amino acids. CDR3 amino acids: CASSLRAGGNTEAFF. In nucleotides, the CDR3 is TGTGCCAGCAGCCTCAGGGCAGGGGGGAACACTGAAGCTTTCTTT.

The J gene is TRBJ2-1, the V gene TRBV30, with D perhaps matching TRBD2 (5 bases). The ends were cut back, 2 bases at V and 8 bases at J, with 16 bases in the middle. The CDR3 runs to 14 residues. Germline values: CDR1 GTSNPN, CDR2 SVGIG (reference sequence). The CDR3 bases are TGTGCCTGGAGTTTGGGAGTACCTACCGATGAGCAGTTCTTC. Translation gives CAWSLGVPTDEQFF. The variable domain in full, with the rest retrieved from reference TRBV30 and TRBJ2-1, is SQTIHQWPATLVQPVGSPLSLECTVEGTSNPNLYWYRQAAGRGLQLLFYSVGIGQISSEVPQNLSASRPQDRQFILSSKKLLLSDSGFYLCAWSLGVPTDEQFFGPGTRLTVL.

The gene calls are TRBV6-4 and TRBJ2-2; TRBD2 matches at 8 bases. Germline CDR1 is MRHNA and CDR2 is SNTAGT. The CDR3 totals 14 residues. V was clipped by 0 bases and J by 7 bases; unmatched bases: 1. The CDR3 protein is CASSDSSGSGELFF. The CDR3 nucleotides are TGTGCCAGCAGTGACTCGAGCGGGAGCGGGGAGCTGTTTTTT.

This chain connects TRBV28 to TRBJ2-7; D possibly corresponds to TRBD1 (5 bases). CDR3 size: 15 residues. Germline CDR1 is MDHEN and CDR2 is SYDVKM. With 6 bases removed from V and 2 bases from J, the gap between germline ends came to 17 bases. CDR3 sequence reads: CASSGHSPRTYEQYF. The CDR3 coding sequence is TGTGCCAGCAGCGGACACTCCCCAAGGACCTACGAGCAGTACTTC.

This chain joins TRBV15 and TRBJ1-2, with a tentative D call TRBD1 (5 bases). V lost 0 bases and J 0 bases, leaving 20 bases between the germline ends. CDR1 and CDR2 (germline): LNHNV, YYDKDF (reference sequence). This CDR3 has 19 amino acids. CDR3 loop: CATSRDYTGGSPPNYGYTF. CDR3 sequence (DNA): TGTGCCACCAGCAGAGATTATACAGGCGGCTCCCCCCCTAACTATGGCTACACCTTC. Looking up the rest from reference TRBV15 and TRBJ1-2 gives the full variable domain: DAMVIQNPRYQVTQFGKPVTLSCSQTLNHNVMYWYQQKSSQAPKLLFHYYDKDFNNEADTPDNFQSRRPNTSFCFLDIRSPGLGDTAMYLCATSRDYTGGSPPNYGYTFGSGTRLTVV.